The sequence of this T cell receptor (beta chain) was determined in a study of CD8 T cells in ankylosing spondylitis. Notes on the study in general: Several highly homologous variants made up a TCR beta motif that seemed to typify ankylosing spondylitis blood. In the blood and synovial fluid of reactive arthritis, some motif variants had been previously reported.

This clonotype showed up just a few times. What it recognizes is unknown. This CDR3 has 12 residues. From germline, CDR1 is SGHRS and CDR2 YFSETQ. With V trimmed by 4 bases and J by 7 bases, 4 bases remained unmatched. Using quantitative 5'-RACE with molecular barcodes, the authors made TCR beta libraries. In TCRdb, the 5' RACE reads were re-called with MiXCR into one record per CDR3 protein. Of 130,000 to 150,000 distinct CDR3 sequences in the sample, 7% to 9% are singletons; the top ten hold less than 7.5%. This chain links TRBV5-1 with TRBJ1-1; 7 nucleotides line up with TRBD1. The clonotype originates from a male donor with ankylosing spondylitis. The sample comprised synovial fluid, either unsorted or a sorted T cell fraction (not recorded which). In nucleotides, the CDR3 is TGCGCCAGCAGCGTGGGGACAGATGAAGCTTTCTTT. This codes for CASSVGTDEAFF.